These 3 T cell receptor beta chains were all obtained from the same sample, sequenced in a study of early T cells in non-severe SARS-CoV-2 infection. TCRdb ran MiXCR on the 5' RACE reads and lists one entry per CDR3 protein. The table records roughly 80,000 distinct CDR3 sequences, roughly 13% of them present only once. Sequenced input: whole blood. The receptor source for this set is an adult who was a healthcare worker with PCR-confirmed SARS-CoV-2 infection or an uninfected control (not recorded which).

The table lists this clonotype with many counts. The CDR3 loop reads CASSLVARQGTEAFF. CDR3 in DNA: TGTGCCAGCAGCTTAGTTGCCCGCCAAGGGACTGAAGCTTTCTTT. V is TRBV7-2 and J is TRBJ1-1; no definite D call. V dropped 1 base and J dropped 5 bases, with 14 bases sitting between them. This CDR3 spans 15 amino acids. Germline values: CDR1 SGHTA, CDR2 FQGNSA.

This clonotype was counted many times. The rearrangement uses TRBV14 and TRBJ2-3, with D tentatively TRBD2 (5 bases). V shed 0 bases and J shed 2 bases, with 12 bases lying between them. CDR1 and CDR2 (germline): SGHDN, FVKESK. The CDR3 extends over 16 amino acids. The CDR3: CASSQERAHTTDTQYF. In DNA form, the CDR3 reads TGTGCCAGCAGCCAAGAGCGGGCCCATACCACAGATACGCAGTATTTT.

This clonotype was recorded at least ten times. DNA for the CDR3: TGCAGTGCTAGGGCCTCCTACAATGAGCAGTTCTTC. The encoded protein is CSARASYNEQFF. This chain uses TRBV20-1 with TRBJ2-1; D gene uncertain. Germline V gene data show CDR1 as DFQATT and CDR2 as SNEGSKA (reference sequence). V lost 3 bases, J lost 0 bases, and 3 bases lay in between. The CDR3 totals 12 residues.